Listed below are T cell receptor beta chains from one sample, sequenced in a study of shared clonotypes between healthy human individuals. Clones were read by immunoSEQ multiplex PCR, and TCRdb kept only the in-frame ones, dropping some. This table has millions of clones, 85% to 95% appearing once. The sequenced material came from naive CD4+ T cells sorted from blood. Source of these receptors: a man aged 18-30 years in good health. Both conserved end residues are part of each CDR3. A D gene is named only where the DNA matches it firmly. Size tells how often a clone was seen (once, few, many) or the class of an expanded clone, and some rows leave it out.

D gene: NA
J gene: TRBJ1-6
V gene: TRBV7-9
clone size: few
CDR3 length: 14
CDR3 DNA: TGTGCCAGCAGTGGCCTTGGGGATGGTTCACCCCTCCACTTT
CDR3 protein: CASSGLGDGSPLHF

D gene: NA
J gene: TRBJ1-1
V gene: TRBV30
clone size: NA
CDR3 length: 13
CDR3 DNA: TGTGCCTGGAGGTTTGCGCACGGCTCTGAAGCTTTCTTT
CDR3 protein: CAWRFAHGSEAFF

D gene: NA
J gene: TRBJ2-1
V gene: TRBV10-3
clone size: NA
CDR3 length: 14
CDR3 DNA: TGTGCCATCAGTGATCAGTCGGGCTACAATGAGCAGTTCTTC
CDR3 protein: CAISDQSGYNEQFF

D gene: NA
J gene: TRBJ2-1
V gene: TRBV15
clone size: NA
CDR3 length: 11
CDR3 DNA: TGTGCCACCAGGGAGTACAATGAGCAGTTCTTC
CDR3 protein: CATREYNEQFF

D gene: NA
J gene: TRBJ2-3
V gene: TRBV2
clone size: NA
CDR3 length: 14
CDR3 DNA: TGTGCCAGCAGTGAAGCGGGGAGTGCAGATACGCAGTATTTT
CDR3 protein: CASSEAGSADTQYF

D gene: NA
J gene: TRBJ2-7
V gene: TRBV10-3
clone size: NA
CDR3 length: 14
CDR3 DNA: TGTGCCATCTGCCGGGATTGGGATCCGTCCGAGCAGTACTTC
CDR3 protein: CAICRDWDPSEQYF

D gene: NA
J gene: TRBJ1-1
V gene: TRBV13
clone size: NA
CDR3 length: 14
CDR3 DNA: TGTGCCAGCAGTCGGGGCCAGATGAACACTGAAGCTTTCTTT
CDR3 protein: CASSRGQMNTEAFF

D gene: NA
J gene: TRBJ2-2
V gene: TRBV4-1
clone size: NA
CDR3 length: 16
CDR3 DNA: TGCGCCAGCAGCCAAAGGGAGGTGCCAAACACCGGGGAGCTGTTTTTT
CDR3 protein: CASSQREVPNTGELFF

D gene: TRBD2
J gene: TRBJ2-2
V gene: TRBV9
clone size: NA
CDR3 length: 15
CDR3 DNA: TGTGCCAGCAGCGTAGATGGGCGGGGGAACGGGGAGCTGTTTTTT
CDR3 protein: CASSVDGRGNGELFF

D gene: NA
J gene: TRBJ2-2
V gene: TRBV9
clone size: NA
CDR3 length: 15
CDR3 DNA: TGTGCCAGCAGCGTACTAACGTTTGGCACCGGGGAGCTGTTTTTT
CDR3 protein: CASSVLTFGTGELFF

D gene: TRBD1
J gene: TRBJ1-1
V gene: TRBV28
clone size: NA
CDR3 length: 15
CDR3 DNA: TGTGCCAGCAGTTTTCCTCCGACAGGGAGCACTGAAGCTTTCTTT
CDR3 protein: CASSFPPTGSTEAFF

D gene: TRBD2
J gene: TRBJ2-1
V gene: TRBV9
clone size: NA
CDR3 length: 16
CDR3 DNA: TGTGCCAGCAGCGTAGCCGGACTAGCTCAAGTGCCTGAGCAGTTCTTC
CDR3 protein: CASSVAGLAQVPEQFF

D gene: NA
J gene: TRBJ2-4
V gene: TRBV30
clone size: NA
CDR3 length: 14
CDR3 DNA: TGTGCCTGGAGTGTACTCGGCCCCAAAAACATTCAGTACTTC
CDR3 protein: CAWSVLGPKNIQYF

D gene: TRBD1
J gene: TRBJ2-5
V gene: TRBV5-6
clone size: NA
CDR3 length: 14
CDR3 DNA: TGTGCCAGCAGCTTGGACAGGGGGTTCGAGACCCAGTACTTC
CDR3 protein: CASSLDRGFETQYF

D gene: NA
J gene: TRBJ2-7
V gene: TRBV9
clone size: few
CDR3 length: 14
CDR3 DNA: TGTGCCAGCAGCGTAGCTGGGACACACAACGAGCAGTACTTC
CDR3 protein: CASSVAGTHNEQYF

D gene: NA
J gene: TRBJ1-2
V gene: TRBV7-9
clone size: once
CDR3 length: 16
CDR3 DNA: TGTGCCAGCAGCACATCCGGGCCAACTAATAACTATGGCTACACCTTC
CDR3 protein: CASSTSGPTNNYGYTF

D gene: NA
J gene: TRBJ1-6
V gene: TRBV19
clone size: NA
CDR3 length: 15
CDR3 DNA: TGTGCCAGTAGTGTCCTGAGGACCTATAATTCACCCCTCCACTTT
CDR3 protein: CASSVLRTYNSPLHF

D gene: NA
J gene: TRBJ1-1
V gene: TRBV18
clone size: NA
CDR3 length: 14
CDR3 DNA: TGTGCCAGCTCACCACAGGGGATGAACACTGAAGCTTTCTTT
CDR3 protein: CASSPQGMNTEAFF

D gene: TRBD1
J gene: TRBJ1-6
V gene: TRBV30
clone size: few
CDR3 length: 14
CDR3 DNA: TGTGCCTGGAGTGCGGGGACAGATAATTCACCCCTCCACTTT
CDR3 protein: CAWSAGTDNSPLHF

D gene: NA
J gene: TRBJ2-7
V gene: TRBV28
clone size: NA
CDR3 length: 15
CDR3 DNA: TGTGCCAGCAGCTCTACAGGAGGAGAACGCTACGAGCAGTACTTC
CDR3 protein: CASSSTGGERYEQYF

D gene: TRBD2
J gene: TRBJ2-7
V gene: TRBV5-1
clone size: NA
CDR3 length: 15
CDR3 DNA: TGCGCCAGCAGCTTGGCCTTAGCGGGGGCCTACGAGCAGTACTTC
CDR3 protein: CASSLALAGAYEQYF

D gene: NA
J gene: TRBJ2-1
V gene: TRBV19
clone size: once
CDR3 length: 17
CDR3 DNA: TGTGCCAGTAGTAAGCGGACAATTTCCTTCTCCTACAATGAGCAGTTCTTC
CDR3 protein: CASSKRTISFSYNEQFF

D gene: NA
J gene: TRBJ1-2
V gene: TRBV18
clone size: NA
CDR3 length: 14
CDR3 DNA: TGTGCCAGCTCACCCAAACAGGGTTTGGGAGGCTACACCTTC
CDR3 protein: CASSPKQGLGGYTF

D gene: TRBD1
J gene: TRBJ1-5
V gene: TRBV9
clone size: once
CDR3 length: 17
CDR3 DNA: TGTGCCAGCAGCGTAGGGGGAACAGTGACAGGGGATCAGCCCCAGCATTTT
CDR3 protein: CASSVGGTVTGDQPQHF

D gene: NA
J gene: TRBJ2-3
V gene: TRBV30
clone size: NA
CDR3 length: 13
CDR3 DNA: TGTGCCTGGAGTATCAGGGACACAGATACGCAGTATTTT
CDR3 protein: CAWSIRDTDTQYF

D gene: NA
J gene: TRBJ1-1
V gene: TRBV5-4
clone size: NA
CDR3 length: 12
CDR3 DNA: TGTGCCAGCAGGAGGGACACAGGCTGGGCTTTCTTT
CDR3 protein: CASRRDTGWAFF

D gene: TRBD2
J gene: TRBJ2-7
V gene: TRBV28
clone size: NA
CDR3 length: 12
CDR3 DNA: TGTGCCAGCAGTAGAGGGGAGGGAGAGCAGTACTTC
CDR3 protein: CASSRGEGEQYF

D gene: NA
J gene: TRBJ2-7
V gene: TRBV4-3
clone size: NA
CDR3 length: 14
CDR3 DNA: TGCGCCAGCAGCCAAGGGCCCGCGTCAGACGAGCAGTACTTC
CDR3 protein: CASSQGPASDEQYF

D gene: NA
J gene: TRBJ2-3
V gene: TRBV13
clone size: NA
CDR3 length: 13
CDR3 DNA: TGTGCCAGCAGCTTAAGAGGCACAGATACGCAGTATTTT
CDR3 protein: CASSLRGTDTQYF

D gene: NA
J gene: TRBJ1-2
V gene: TRBV18
clone size: NA
CDR3 length: 15
CDR3 DNA: TGTGCCAGCTCACCATCGGATCGGCGGGGCTATGGCTACACCTTC
CDR3 protein: CASSPSDRRGYGYTF

D gene: NA
J gene: TRBJ2-2
V gene: TRBV9
clone size: NA
CDR3 length: 13
CDR3 DNA: TGTGCCAGCAGCCCCCGGGCCGGCGGGGAGCTGTTTTTT
CDR3 protein: CASSPRAGGELFF

D gene: TRBD1
J gene: TRBJ1-6
V gene: TRBV18
clone size: NA
CDR3 length: 15
CDR3 DNA: TGTGCCAGCTCACCGGACAGGGGGCCTGGTTCACCCCTCCACTTT
CDR3 protein: CASSPDRGPGSPLHF

D gene: NA
J gene: TRBJ2-3
V gene: TRBV18
clone size: once
CDR3 length: 12
CDR3 DNA: TGTGCCAGCTCTCGCGGGACCGCGTTCCCGTATTTT
CDR3 protein: CASSRGTAFPYF

D gene: TRBD1
J gene: TRBJ2-7
V gene: TRBV18
clone size: NA
CDR3 length: 17
CDR3 DNA: TGTGCCAGCTCACCGCTTCCGACCGGGACAGGGCTTTACGAGCAGTACTTC
CDR3 protein: CASSPLPTGTGLYEQYF

D gene: NA
J gene: TRBJ1-2
V gene: TRBV20-1
clone size: once
CDR3 length: 10
CDR3 DNA: TGCAGTGCTGGCTTTAGTGGCTACACCTTC
CDR3 protein: CSAGFSGYTF

D gene: NA
J gene: TRBJ2-3
V gene: TRBV6-1
clone size: NA
CDR3 length: 15
CDR3 DNA: TGTGCCAGCAGTGAAGTCGGAGGGAGCACAGATACGCAGTATTTT
CDR3 protein: CASSEVGGSTDTQYF

D gene: NA
J gene: TRBJ2-7
V gene: TRBV5-6
clone size: NA
CDR3 length: 15
CDR3 DNA: TGTGCCAGCAGCAGGCGGACAGCGCCGGTGGGCGAGCAGTACTTC
CDR3 protein: CASSRRTAPVGEQYF

D gene: NA
J gene: TRBJ2-3
V gene: TRBV6-5
clone size: NA
CDR3 length: 13
CDR3 DNA: TGTGCCAGCAACCGGGGGAGCACAGATACGCAGTATTTT
CDR3 protein: CASNRGSTDTQYF

D gene: NA
J gene: TRBJ2-1
V gene: TRBV5-1
clone size: NA
CDR3 length: 14
CDR3 DNA: TGCGCCAGCAGCTTGGAGGACAGCTACAATGAGCAGTTCTTC
CDR3 protein: CASSLEDSYNEQFF

D gene: NA
J gene: TRBJ1-6
V gene: TRBV5-1
clone size: NA
CDR3 length: 14
CDR3 DNA: TGCGCCAGCACAGCTGGCCCAGATAATTCACCCCTCCACTTT
CDR3 protein: CASTAGPDNSPLHF

D gene: TRBD1
J gene: TRBJ2-5
V gene: TRBV30
clone size: NA
CDR3 length: 13
CDR3 DNA: TGTGCCTGGAGCGATCTGCAAGACAGGGGACAGTACTTC
CDR3 protein: CAWSDLQDRGQYF